These 20 T cell receptor beta chains came from one sample sequenced in a study of identical twins (dated by TCRdb to 2016 to 2018). Library method: 5' RACE. The sequencing machine was an Illumina HiSeq 2000. TCRdb cleaned the public reads at Q25 with fastp, built clones with MiXCR and kept in-frame beta chains. Records with the same CDR3 protein are collapsed into one entry carrying the most frequent genes and DNA. Counted in this sample were 600,000 to 850,000 distinct CDR3 sequences; 15% to 20% of them appeared once. About 12% of the sample rests with the top ten. In addition, the sample was reused for a study of T cells expressing NK-cell markers.

Input material: PBMCs. The receptor source for this set is a woman aged 18-30 years in good health.

A few counts support this clonotype. This chain connects TRBV7-9 to TRBJ1-1; TRBD1 aligns across 7 bases. The CDR3 sequence is 16 residues long. Germline CDR1 is SEHNR and CDR2 is FQNEAQ (reference sequence). Trimming at V came to 5 bases and at J to 0 bases, leaving 9 bases not matched to a gene. CDR3 sequence: CASSLGQVWVNTEAFF. The CDR3 DNA sequence: TGTGCCAGCAGCCTCGGACAGGTTTGGGTGAACACTGAAGCTTTCTTT.

V and J are TRBV30 and TRBJ2-1, with 12 bases fitting TRBD2. The V gene end was trimmed by 4 bases and the J gene end by 7 bases; junction bases not matched to a gene: 23. Per the germline V gene, CDR1 is GTSNPN and CDR2 is SVGIG (reference sequence). The CDR3 contains 20 residues. The CDR3 sequence is CAWTSTIRRLAGAAVNEQFF. The DNA of the CDR3 is TGTGCCTGGACCAGCACGATTAGGAGACTAGCGGGAGCCGCGGTGAATGAGCAGTTCTTC.

This clonotype was picked up a small number of times. The gene calls are TRBV5-1 and TRBJ2-7, with D perhaps TRBD2 (6 bases). Between the trimmed V and J ends, which lost 4 bases and 0 bases, there was a span of 14 bases. In germline, CDR1 is SGHRS, CDR2 YFSETQ. CDR3 length equals 15 residues. The CDR3 bases are TGCGCCAGCAGCGAGGCGGGGCGCAGCTCCTACGAGCAGTACTTC. The encoded protein is CASSEAGRSSYEQYF. The complete variable domain, with remaining parts taken from reference TRBV5-1 and TRBJ2-7, reads KAGVTQTPRYLIKTRGQQVTLSCSPISGHRSVSWYQQTPGQGLQFLFEYFSETQRNKGNFPGRFSGRQFSNSRSEMNVSTLELGDSALYLCASSEAGRSSYEQYFGPGTRLTVT.

This clonotype was found a few times. Here the CDR3 reads CASSLATIHSYNEQFF. In DNA form, the CDR3 reads TGTGCCAGCAGCTTAGCGACCATTCACTCCTACAATGAGCAGTTCTTC. V usage is TRBV7-6 and J usage is TRBJ2-1; D is uncertain. V was pared by 0 bases and J by 0 bases, with 9 bases between. CDR1 SGHVS and CDR2 FNYEAQ come from the germline V gene. This CDR3 comprises 16 residues.

This clonotype was detected only a few times. The CDR3 is CASSLFVADTQYF. The CDR3 DNA reads TGTGCCAGCAGCTTATTCGTAGCGGATACGCAGTATTTT. The chain carries TRBV7-9 and TRBJ2-3, with D possibly being TRBD2 (5 bases). Germline V gene data show CDR1 as SEHNR and CDR2 as FQNEAQ (reference sequence). Trimming shortened V by 2 bases and J by 6 bases, and 9 bases separated the two germline ends. This CDR3 comprises 13 residues.

This clonotype has a single count. The chain carries TRBV25-1 and TRBJ2-3, with TRBD1 matching 7 bases. V gave up 4 bases and J gave up 2 bases; unmatched junction bases: 9. The CDR3 length is 16 residues. Germline assignment: CDR1 MGHDK and CDR2 SYGVNS. CDR3 sequence reads: CASSAYRQGTTDTQYF. As DNA, the CDR3 is TGTGCCAGCAGTGCCTACCGACAGGGTACCACAGATACGCAGTATTTT.

This clonotype has more than one count but fewer than ten. The genes are TRBV10-3 and TRBJ2-7; D assignment may be TRBD1 or TRBD2 (5 bases each). Trimming took off 0 bases at V and 2 bases at J, with 14 bases between the two ends. The length of the CDR3 is 16 residues. Germline V CDR1 and CDR2: ENHRY, SYGVKD. The CDR3 sequence is CAISESRDAIPYEQYF. For the CDR3, the DNA is TGTGCCATCAGTGAGTCCCGGGACGCAATCCCCTACGAGCAGTACTTC.

V is TRBV5-1 and J is TRBJ2-3, with D hard to call. The CDR3 runs to 13 residues. The germline CDR1 and CDR2 sequences are SGHRS and YFSETQ. Trimming cost V 0 bases and J 6 bases, with 8 bases left between them. CDR3 nucleotides: TGCGCCAGCAGCTTGGCCCACGGGGATACGCAGTATTTT. Translation gives CASSLAHGDTQYF.

This clonotype was seen a few times. A read error may account for a junction end that differs from germline. This chain connects TRBV7-7 to TRBJ2-2; D not certain. The CDR3 contains 14 residues. Germline V CDR1 and CDR2: SSHAT, FNYEAQ (reference sequence). The CDR3 sequence is CASSFTTGNGELFF. The CDR3 region has the DNA TGTGCTAGCAGCTTCACTACGGGCAACGGGGAGCTGTTTTTT.

This clonotype was seen a handful of times. The V gene is TRBV6-5, the J gene TRBJ2-2, with a weak D call TRBD1 (6 bases). CDR3 size: 16 residues. Trimming removed 2 bases from V and 5 bases from J, with 15 bases in between. Germline lookup yields CDR1 MNHEY and CDR2 SVGAGI. CDR3 DNA sequence: TGTGCCAGCAGTTACGGGACACCCGAACCGACCGGGGAGCTGTTTTTT. It specifies CASSYGTPEPTGELFF.

This clonotype turned up a few times. The chain employs TRBV5-1 and TRBJ1-4; 7 nucleotides agree with TRBD1. Germline lookup yields CDR1 SGHRS and CDR2 YFSETQ. The CDR3 has 14 amino acids. The junction had 8 bases not matched to a gene; V was cut back by 4 bases and J by 8 bases. The CDR3 is CASSLRDSGEKLFF. The CDR3 DNA sequence: TGCGCCAGCAGCCTCCGGGACAGCGGAGAAAAACTGTTTTTT.

This chain links TRBV18 with TRBJ1-2; 7 bases agree with TRBD1. This CDR3 has 16 amino acids. Germline lookup yields CDR1 KGHSH and CDR2 LQKENI. J gave up 6 bases and V 2 bases, and 12 bases lay outside the gene matches. CDR3 DNA: TGTGCCAGCTCACCATCGACAGGGCCCCTGCCCAATGGCTACACCTTC. Protein sequence: CASSPSTGPLPNGYTF.

The table lists this clonotype with many counts. The J gene is TRBJ2-7, the V gene TRBV12-3 or TRBV12-4, with 8 bases that match TRBD2. This CDR3 spans 13 amino acids. J lost 4 bases, V lost 3 bases, and 2 bases had no gene match. The CDR3 spells CASSFGGGYEQYF. The CDR3 DNA reads as TGTGCCAGCAGTTTCGGGGGGGGGTACGAGCAGTACTTC.

The chain is built from TRBV2 and TRBJ1-2; D is unresolved. This CDR3 spans 10 amino acids. V was cut by 7 bases and J by 5 bases, with 5 bases left in between. In germline, CDR1 is SNHLY, CDR2 FYNNEI. The CDR3: CASKNYGYTF. DNA of the CDR3: TGTGCCAGCAAGAATTATGGCTACACCTTC. Filled out from reference TRBV2 and TRBJ1-2, the complete variable domain reads EPEVTQTPSHQVTQMGQEVILRCVPISNHLYFYWYRQILGQKVEFLVSFYNNEISEKSEIFDDQFSVERPDGSNFTLKIRSTKLEDSAMYFCASKNYGYTFGSGTRLTVV.

This clonotype was seen at least ten times. The chain has TRBV6-2 or TRBV6-3 and TRBJ1-2; D call uncertain. V shed 7 bases and J shed 2 bases, with 14 bases lying between them. Germline lookup yields CDR1 MNHEY and CDR2 SVGEGT. This CDR3 is 14 amino acids long. Here the CDR3 reads CASTEGSGNYGYTF. The CDR3 bases are TGTGCCAGCACCGAGGGCAGTGGAAACTATGGCTACACCTTC.

This clonotype was detected only a few times. The J gene is TRBJ2-5, the V gene TRBV29-1; the D gene is possibly TRBD2 (5 bases). Germline V gene data show CDR1 as SQVTM and CDR2 as ANQGSEA. The CDR3 has 13 residues. The V end lost 1 base, the J end lost 4 bases, and 10 bases lay between the germline ends. For the CDR3, the DNA is TGCAGCGTTGAAGCCCAACTAGGAGAGACCCAGTACTTC. It encodes CSVEAQLGETQYF.

V gene TRBV4-1 combines with J gene TRBJ2-5; D possibly corresponds to TRBD1 (5 bases). Trimming shortened V by 0 bases and J by 0 bases, and 11 bases separated the two germline ends. CDR3 size: 16 residues. CDR1 and CDR2 from the germline V gene are MGHRA and YSYEKL. The CDR3 DNA is TGCGCCAGCAGCCAAGAGACAGCGACGTACCAAGAGACCCAGTACTTC. Its protein product is CASSQETATYQETQYF.

This clonotype has only a few counts. This rearrangement joins TRBV24-1 to TRBJ2-5; TRBD1 or TRBD2 may be the D gene (5 bases each). Trimming took 3 bases from V and 4 from J, leaving 14 bases between them. The CDR3 extends over 15 amino acids. Per the germline V gene, CDR1 is KGHDR and CDR2 is SFDVKD. The chain's CDR3 is CATSDASGTGETQYF. CDR3 nucleotide sequence: TGTGCCACCAGTGATGCCTCCGGGACCGGAGAGACCCAGTACTTC.

The rearrangement links TRBV5-1 to TRBJ1-1; D is undetermined. This CDR3 region has 15 residues. CDR1 is SGHRS, CDR2 YFSETQ, per germline. V lost 0 bases, J lost 4 bases, and 13 bases lay in between. For the CDR3, the DNA is TGCGCCAGCAGCTTGGCCGAGTCAAGCGGCACTGAAGCTTTCTTT. It encodes CASSLAESSGTEAFF.

The genes are TRBV12-3 or TRBV12-4 and TRBJ2-5; 8 bases line up with TRBD2. V lost 6 bases, J lost 0 bases, and 3 bases stayed unmatched. This CDR3 spans 14 amino acids. The CDR3 sequence is CASRLSGNQETQYF. CDR3 bases: TGTGCCAGCAGACTTAGCGGGAACCAAGAGACCCAGTACTTC.